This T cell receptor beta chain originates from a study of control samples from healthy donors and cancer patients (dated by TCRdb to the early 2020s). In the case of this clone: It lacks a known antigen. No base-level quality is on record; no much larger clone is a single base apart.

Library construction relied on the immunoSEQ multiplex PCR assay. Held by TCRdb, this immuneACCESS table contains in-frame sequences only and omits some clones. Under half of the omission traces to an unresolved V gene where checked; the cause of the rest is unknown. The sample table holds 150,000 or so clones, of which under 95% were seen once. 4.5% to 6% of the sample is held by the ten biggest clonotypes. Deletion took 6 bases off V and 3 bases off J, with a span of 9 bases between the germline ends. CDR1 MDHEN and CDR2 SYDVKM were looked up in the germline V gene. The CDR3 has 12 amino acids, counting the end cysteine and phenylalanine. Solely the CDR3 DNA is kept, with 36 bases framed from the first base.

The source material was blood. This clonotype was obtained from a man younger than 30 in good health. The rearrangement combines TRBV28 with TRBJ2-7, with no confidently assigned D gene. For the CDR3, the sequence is CASSPDFYEQYF. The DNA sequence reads TGTGCCAGCAGCCCAGATTTCTACGAGCAGTACTTC.